These 30 T cell receptor beta chains were sequenced from one sample in a study of cytomegalovirus exposure and HLA in healthy donors. The PCR ran on 60 Vbeta and 13 Jbeta primers. This table comes from immunoSEQ multiplex PCR, and its TCRdb copy is limited to in-frame clones, with some not included. The sample consists of fewer than 200,000 clones, roughly 75% of them appearing once. The sequenced material came from PBMCs. The receptors here all came from a man aged 40-49 years in good health and CMV-seronegative.

The chain employs TRBV7-9 and TRBJ2-2, with 8 bases that match TRBD1. CDR1 and CDR2 from the germline V gene are SEHNR and FQNEAQ (reference sequence). After removal of 5 bases from V and 6 bases from J, the junction contained 2 bases not matched to a gene. The CDR3 is made up of 13 amino acids. CDR3 region: CASSGQGSGELFF. CDR3 nucleotide sequence: TGTGCCAGCAGCGGACAGGGATCCGGGGAGCTGTTTTTT. The complete variable domain, with remaining parts taken from reference TRBV7-9 and TRBJ2-2, reads DTGVSQNPRHKITKRGQNVTFRCDPISEHNRLYWYRQTLGQGPEFLTYFQNEAQLEKSRLLSDRFSAERPKGSFSTLEIQRTEQGDSAMYLCASSGQGSGELFFGEGSRLTVL.

The chain is built from TRBV4-1 and TRBJ2-7; 8 nucleotides line up with TRBD2. In germline, CDR1 is MGHRA, CDR2 YSYEKL. This CDR3 contains 15 residues. V lost 6 bases, J lost 0 bases, and 7 bases stayed unmatched. The CDR3: CASRLSGSLSYEQYF. The CDR3 coding sequence is TGCGCCAGCAGACTAAGCGGGAGCCTCTCCTACGAGCAGTACTTC.

This chain connects TRBV27 to TRBJ2-1; 10 positions match TRBD2. Germline V gene sequence: CDR1 MNHEY, CDR2 SMNVEV (reference sequence). The CDR3 runs to 17 residues. Trimming at V came to 6 bases and at J to 4 bases, leaving 12 bases not matched to a gene. The chain's CDR3 is CASSLLPGTSEYNEQFF. In nucleotides, the CDR3 is TGTGCCAGCAGCCTTCTCCCCGGGACTAGCGAATACAATGAGCAGTTCTTC.

The genes are TRBV6-5 and TRBJ1-2, with D unclear. Per the germline V gene, CDR1 is MNHEY and CDR2 is SVGAGI. CDR3 length equals 12 residues. Deletions cut 6 bases from V and 6 bases from J, with 11 bases between. DNA of the CDR3: TGTGCCAGCAGCCGCGATCAAAATGGCTACACCTTC. Its protein product is CASSRDQNGYTF.

The chain employs TRBV2 and TRBJ2-7; weak D call: TRBD1 (5 bases). V gave up 4 bases and J gave up 3 bases, with 7 bases separating them. There are 12 residues in the CDR3. The germline V gene encodes CDR1 SNHLY and CDR2 FYNNEI. CDR3 coding DNA: TGTGCCAGCAGTGGGCAGGGCTACGAGCAGTACTTC. Translated, it gives CASSGQGYEQYF.

The rearrangement uses TRBV5-1 and TRBJ1-2; 10 bases align to TRBD1. The V gene end was trimmed by 0 bases and the J gene end by 6 bases; junction bases not matched to a gene: 8. The V gene's germline CDR1 is SGHRS and CDR2 YFSETQ. The CDR3 runs to 16 residues. CDR3 sequence: CASSLGQGAIGDGYTF. Here the CDR3 DNA reads TGCGCCAGCAGCTTGGGACAGGGGGCAATAGGGGATGGCTACACCTTC.

The V and J genes are TRBV30 and TRBJ1-3, with 7 positions matching TRBD1. J gave up 0 bases and V 4 bases, and 12 bases lay outside the gene matches. The CDR3 loop spans 17 amino acids. Per germline, CDR1 GTSNPN and CDR2 SVGIG (reference sequence). Written as DNA, the CDR3 is TGTGCCTGGACCCTACCTGGACAGGTAACCTCTGGAAACACCATATATTTT. Protein product: CAWTLPGQVTSGNTIYF.

The chain employs TRBV9 and TRBJ2-5; a possible D gene is TRBD2 (6 bases). Trimming pared 2 bases from V and 2 bases from J, leaving 13 bases between. Germline values: CDR1 SGDLS, CDR2 YYNGEE. The CDR3 loop spans 15 amino acids. The CDR3 loop reads CASSVSGLTQETQYF. CDR3 DNA sequence: TGTGCCAGCAGCGTTAGTGGACTAACACAAGAGACCCAGTACTTC.

The chain combines TRBV9 with TRBJ2-5; no firm D call. V lost 4 bases and J lost 4, with 14 bases in between. The CDR3 extends over 14 amino acids. Germline V gene sequence: CDR1 SGDLS, CDR2 YYNGEE. The CDR3 loop is CASSPDGGTETQYF. The DNA for the CDR3 is TGTGCCAGCAGCCCCGACGGCGGTACAGAGACCCAGTACTTC.

This sequence joins TRBV5-4 and TRBJ2-3; a possible D gene is TRBD2 (6 bases). Trimming stripped 0 bases from V and 2 bases from J, with 13 bases between. There are 16 residues in the CDR3. Germline V gene lookup returns CDR1 SGHNT and CDR2 YYREEE (reference sequence). This CDR3 reads CASSLGVVADTDTQYF. The CDR3 DNA is TGTGCCAGCAGCTTGGGAGTGGTAGCGGACACAGATACGCAGTATTTT.

CDR3 amino acids: CASSPTPMNTEAFF. CDR3 sequence (DNA): TGTGCCAGCAGTCCGACACCCATGAACACTGAAGCTTTCTTT. The chain joins TRBV11-2 to TRBJ1-1; D gene unclear. Germline values: CDR1 SGHAT, CDR2 FQNNGV. The CDR3 has 14 residues. V lost 6 bases to trimming and J lost 0 bases, with 11 bases between them.

V is TRBV7-6 and J is TRBJ1-1; the D gene is possibly TRBD1 (6 bases). The CDR3 loop spans 16 amino acids. CDR1 and CDR2 (germline): SGHVS, FNYEAQ. Trimming shortened V by 0 bases and J by 6 bases, and 17 bases separated the two germline ends. CDR3 loop: CASSLASFTGLSEAFF. The CDR3 DNA reads TGTGCCAGCAGCTTAGCCTCATTCACAGGGCTGTCTGAAGCTTTCTTT.

V gene TRBV27 combines with J gene TRBJ2-5; D not resolved. The V gene lost 1 base and the J gene lost 4 bases, with 19 bases spanning the gap. The CDR3 runs 17 residues. Looked up from germline, CDR1 is MNHEY and CDR2 is SMNVEV (reference sequence). The CDR3 sequence: CASSLLPVIGSGETQYF. CDR3 bases: TGTGCCAGCAGTTTATTACCTGTAATCGGGTCTGGAGAGACCCAGTACTTC.

This clone was seen more than once but under ten times. The chain links TRBV7-6 to TRBJ1-6; D remains ambiguous. CDR1 is SGHVS and CDR2 is FNYEAQ in the germline V gene. The CDR3 is made up of 13 amino acids. Trimming shortened V by 5 bases and J by 7 bases, and 9 bases separated the two germline ends. The CDR3 is CASSRITNSPLHF. CDR3 sequence (DNA): TGTGCCAGCAGCCGAATTACAAATTCACCCCTCCACTTT.

This clone was detected once. The V gene is TRBV4-3, the J gene TRBJ1-1; possible D gene TRBD1, 6 bases. The ends were cut back, 0 bases at V and 4 bases at J, with 15 bases in the middle. The CDR3 has 16 residues. The germline V gene encodes CDR1 LGHNA and CDR2 YSLEER. The CDR3 protein is CASSQDSGGIGTEAFF. CDR3 nucleotides: TGCGCCAGCAGCCAAGATAGTGGGGGCATCGGCACTGAAGCTTTCTTT.

CDR3 nucleotide sequence: TGTGCCAGCAGCCCGAGACAGGATTCTAGTGGCTACACCTTC. This gives the protein CASSPRQDSSGYTF. The V gene is TRBV7-3, the J gene TRBJ1-2, with a tentative D call TRBD1 (6 bases). The germline CDR1 and CDR2 sequences are SGHTA and FQGTGA. Deletions cut 5 bases from V and 7 bases from J, with 17 bases between. There are 14 residues in the CDR3.

This clone was recorded a few times. The chain couples TRBV6-5 to TRBJ2-2; 8 bases align to TRBD1. The germline V gene has CDR1 MNHEY and CDR2 SVGAGI. V gave up 6 bases and J gave up 3 bases; unmatched junction bases: 6. The CDR3 runs to 15 residues. This CDR3 reads CASRSQGEYTGELFF. The DNA of the CDR3 is TGTGCCAGCAGATCACAGGGGGAATACACCGGGGAGCTGTTTTTT.

The rearrangement links TRBV9 to TRBJ2-1; TRBD2 might be the D (5 bases). Between the trimmed V and J ends, which lost 4 bases and 9 bases, there was a span of 14 bases. This CDR3 is 13 amino acids long. Germline V gene data show CDR1 as SGDLS and CDR2 as YYNGEE. The CDR3 loop reads CASSLTVEGEQFF. CDR3 coding DNA: TGTGCCAGCAGCCTCACGGTAGAGGGTGAGCAGTTCTTC.

The chain carries TRBV11-3 and TRBJ2-7; 7 nucleotides agree with TRBD1. V dropped 2 bases and J dropped 0; count of bases not matched to a gene: 4. CDR3 length: 15 amino acids. CDR1 SGHNT and CDR2 YENEEA come from the germline V gene. The CDR3 region has the DNA TGTGCCAGCAGCTTAAGTAGGGACAGCTCCTACGAGCAGTACTTC. Amino acid sequence: CASSLSRDSSYEQYF.

J is TRBJ1-5 and V is TRBV2; a weak D match, TRBD1 (6 bases). The germline V gene encodes CDR1 SNHLY and CDR2 FYNNEI. Trimming cost V 1 base and J 3 bases, with 10 bases left between them. This CDR3 comprises 15 residues. CDR3 bases: TGTGCCAGCAGTGAAGGCTACAGGGACAATCAGCCCCAGCATTTT. Amino acid sequence: CASSEGYRDNQPQHF.

This clone was seen a few times. The chain has TRBV7-9 and TRBJ2-7; 7 nucleotides align to TRBD1. The CDR3 consists of 14 residues. Per germline, CDR1 SEHNR and CDR2 FQNEAQ (reference sequence). V lost 5 bases to trimming and J lost 0 bases; unmatched junction nucleotides: 4. The CDR3 region has the DNA TGTGCCAGCAGCCACCGGGACAGCTCCTACGAGCAGTACTTC. Protein product: CASSHRDSSYEQYF.

The rearrangement links TRBV7-6 to TRBJ2-3; D ambiguous. The CDR3 spans 17 residues. The germline V gene encodes CDR1 SGHVS and CDR2 FNYEAQ. Trimming shortened V by 5 bases and J by 2 bases, and 20 bases separated the two germline ends. The CDR3 is CASSRSSYIHLTDTQYF. In DNA, the CDR3 is TGTGCCAGCAGCCGGAGCAGCTATATACACCTCACAGATACGCAGTATTTT. The entire variable domain, with the rest obtained from reference TRBV7-6 and TRBJ2-3, is as follows: GAGVSQSPRYKVTKRGQDVALRCDPISGHVSLYWYRQALGQGPEFLTYFNYEAQQDKSGLPNDRFSAERPEGSISTLTIQRTEQRDSAMYRCASSRSSYIHLTDTQYFGPGTRLTVL.

This clone has a handful of counts. The J gene is TRBJ1-1, the V gene TRBV5-4; D is unresolved. Germline V lookup: CDR1 SGHNT, CDR2 YYREEE (reference sequence). V lost 4 bases, J lost 3 bases, and 13 bases lay in between. CDR3 size: 14 residues. This CDR3 is CASSQYRRDTEAFF. CDR3 coding DNA: TGTGCCAGCAGCCAATATCGGCGGGACACTGAAGCTTTCTTT.

This rearrangement joins TRBV30 to TRBJ2-5, with TRBD2 matching 10 bases. Germline-derived CDR1 and CDR2 are GTSNPN and SVGIG (reference sequence). The CDR3 has 17 amino acids. With V trimmed by 3 bases and J by 3 bases, 13 bases remained unmatched. CDR3 nucleotides: TGTGCCTGGAGGAAAAAGTCTAGCGGGAGACGGGAAGAGACCCAGTACTTC. Amino acid sequence: CAWRKKSSGRREETQYF.

The chain employs TRBV6-6 and TRBJ2-2; 7 bases agree with TRBD1. Looked up from germline, CDR1 is MNHNY and CDR2 is SVGAGI (reference sequence). Germline trimming cut 7 bases from V and 1 base from J; bases unmatched to any gene: 6. This CDR3 comprises 15 residues. The CDR3 nucleotides read TGTGCCAGCACCTCTGACAGGGAGAACACCGGGGAGCTGTTTTTT. Amino acids: CASTSDRENTGELFF.

The V call is TRBV2, the J call TRBJ2-7; TRBD1 matches 7 bases. Germline values: CDR1 SNHLY, CDR2 FYNNEI. V lost 1 base to trimming and J lost 7 bases; unmatched junction nucleotides: 4. The CDR3 totals 13 residues. The CDR3 nucleotides read TGTGCCAGCAGTGAAGAGGGGGCGGGTGAGCAGTACTTC. The encoded protein is CASSEEGAGEQYF.

The chain links TRBV4-1 to TRBJ1-1; the D gene is possibly TRBD1 (5 bases). V shed 2 bases and J shed 4 bases, with 11 bases lying between them. Germline V lookup: CDR1 MGHRA, CDR2 YSYEKL. The CDR3 length is 14 residues. This chain's CDR3 is CASSQIGGVTEAFF. DNA for the CDR3: TGCGCCAGCAGCCAAATCGGGGGTGTCACTGAAGCTTTCTTT.

Written as DNA, the CDR3 is TGTGCCACCAGCAGAGATCATGTCAGCTCCTACGAGCAGTACTTC. It encodes CATSRDHVSSYEQYF. The chain couples TRBV15 to TRBJ2-7; D remains ambiguous. V was clipped by 0 bases and J by 0 bases, with 9 bases between them. The V gene's germline CDR1 is LNHNV and CDR2 YYDKDF (reference sequence). The CDR3 spans 15 residues.

The chain joins TRBV5-1 to TRBJ2-3; TRBD1 matches 7 bases. The germline V gene has CDR1 SGHRS and CDR2 YFSETQ. This CDR3 region has 15 residues. J gave up 1 base and V 0 bases, and 2 bases lay outside the gene matches. DNA for the CDR3: TGCGCCAGCAGCTTGGAAGGGACAGGCACAGATACGCAGTATTTT. Encoded protein: CASSLEGTGTDTQYF.

The chain recombines TRBV5-1 with TRBJ2-1; D is unclear. The V and J ends lost 4 bases and 0 bases respectively, with 11 bases between them. The CDR3 loop spans 15 amino acids. CDR1 is SGHRS, CDR2 YFSETQ, per germline. The CDR3 nucleotides read TGCGCCAGCAGCCCGGAGAGGATCTCCTACAATGAGCAGTTCTTC. Translation gives CASSPERISYNEQFF.